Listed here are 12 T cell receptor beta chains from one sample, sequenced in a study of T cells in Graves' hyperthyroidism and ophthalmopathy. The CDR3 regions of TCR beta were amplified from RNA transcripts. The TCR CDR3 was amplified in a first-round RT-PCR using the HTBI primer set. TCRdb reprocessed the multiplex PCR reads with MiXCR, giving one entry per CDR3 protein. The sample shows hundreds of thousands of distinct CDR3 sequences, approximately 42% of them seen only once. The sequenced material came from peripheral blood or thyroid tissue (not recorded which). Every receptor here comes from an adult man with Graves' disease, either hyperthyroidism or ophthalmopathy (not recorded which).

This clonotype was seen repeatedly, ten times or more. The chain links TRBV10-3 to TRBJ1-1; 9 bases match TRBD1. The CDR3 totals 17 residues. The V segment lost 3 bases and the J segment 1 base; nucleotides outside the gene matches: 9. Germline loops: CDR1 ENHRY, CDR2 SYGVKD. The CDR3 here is CAISDPTGTGSNTEAFF. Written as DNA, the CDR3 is TGTGCCATCAGTGACCCTACCGGGACAGGGTCGAACACTGAAGCTTTCTTT.

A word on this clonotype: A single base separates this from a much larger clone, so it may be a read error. CDR3 region: CASSVDRVGNSPLHF. CDR3 nucleotides: TGTGCCAGCAGCGTAGACAGGGTGGGAAATTCACCCCTCCACTTT. The V gene is TRBV9, the J gene TRBJ1-6; a possible D gene is TRBD1 (6 bases). V lost 0 bases, J lost 7 bases, and 11 bases lay in between. CDR1 and CDR2 (germline): SGDLS, YYNGEE. The CDR3 is 15 amino acids.

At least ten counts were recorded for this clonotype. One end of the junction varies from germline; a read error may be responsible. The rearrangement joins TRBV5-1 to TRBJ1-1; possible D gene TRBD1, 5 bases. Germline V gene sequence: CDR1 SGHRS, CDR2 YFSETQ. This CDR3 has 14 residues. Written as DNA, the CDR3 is TGTGCCAGCAGCGGCGGGACCCATAACACTGAAGCTTTCTTT. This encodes CASSGGTHNTEAFF.

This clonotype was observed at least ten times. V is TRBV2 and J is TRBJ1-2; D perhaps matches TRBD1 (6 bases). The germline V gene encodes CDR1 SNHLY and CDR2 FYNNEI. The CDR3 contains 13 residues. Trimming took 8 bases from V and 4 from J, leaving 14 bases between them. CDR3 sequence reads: CASVDRRFYGYTF. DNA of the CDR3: TGTGCCAGCGTGGACAGACGTTTCTATGGCTACACCTTC.

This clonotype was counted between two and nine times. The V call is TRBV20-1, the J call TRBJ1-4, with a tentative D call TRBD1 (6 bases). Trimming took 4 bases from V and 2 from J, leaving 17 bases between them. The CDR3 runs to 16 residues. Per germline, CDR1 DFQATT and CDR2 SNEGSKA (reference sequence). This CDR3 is CSATRQEDSTNEKLFF. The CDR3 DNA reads TGCAGTGCTACGCGACAGGAGGATTCTACTAATGAAAAACTGTTTTTT.

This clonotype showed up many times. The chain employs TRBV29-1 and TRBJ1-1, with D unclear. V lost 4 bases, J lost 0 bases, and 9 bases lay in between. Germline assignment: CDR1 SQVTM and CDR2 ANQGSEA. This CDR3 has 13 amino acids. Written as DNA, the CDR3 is TGCAGCGTTGTTGGCAGGATGAACACTGAAGCTTTCTTT. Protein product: CSVVGRMNTEAFF.

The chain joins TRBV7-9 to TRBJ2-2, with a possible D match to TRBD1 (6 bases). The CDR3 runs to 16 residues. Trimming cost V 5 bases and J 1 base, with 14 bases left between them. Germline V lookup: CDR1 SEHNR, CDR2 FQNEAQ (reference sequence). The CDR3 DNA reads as TGTGCCAGCAGCCTTATCGGACAGATGAACACCGGGGAGCTGTTTTTT. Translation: CASSLIGQMNTGELFF.

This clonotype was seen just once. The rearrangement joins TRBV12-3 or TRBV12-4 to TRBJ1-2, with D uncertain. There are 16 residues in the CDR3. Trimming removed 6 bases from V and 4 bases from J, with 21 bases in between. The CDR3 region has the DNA TGTGCCAGCAGGGCCGGGCCCGCGGGGATAAGCTATGGCTACACCTTC. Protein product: CASRAGPAGISYGYTF.

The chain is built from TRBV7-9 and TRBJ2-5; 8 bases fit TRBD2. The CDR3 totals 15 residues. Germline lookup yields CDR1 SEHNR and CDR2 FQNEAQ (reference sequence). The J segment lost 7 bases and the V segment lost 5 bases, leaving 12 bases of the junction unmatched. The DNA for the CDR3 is TGTGCCAGCAGCCGCCTGACAGCGGGAGAAGGGACCCAGTACTTC. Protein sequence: CASSRLTAGEGTQYF. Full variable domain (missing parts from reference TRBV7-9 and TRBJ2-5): DTGVSQNPRHKITKRGQNVTFRCDPISEHNRLYWYRQTLGQGPEFLTYFQNEAQLEKSRLLSDRFSAERPKGSFSTLEIQRTEQGDSAMYLCASSRLTAGEGTQYFGPGTRLLVL.

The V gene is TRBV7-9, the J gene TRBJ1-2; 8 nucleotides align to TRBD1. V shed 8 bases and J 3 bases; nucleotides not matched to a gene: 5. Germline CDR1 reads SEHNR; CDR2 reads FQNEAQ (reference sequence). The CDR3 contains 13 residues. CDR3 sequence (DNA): TGTGCCAGCGGAGTGACAGGGGACTATGGCTACACCTTC. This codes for CASGVTGDYGYTF.

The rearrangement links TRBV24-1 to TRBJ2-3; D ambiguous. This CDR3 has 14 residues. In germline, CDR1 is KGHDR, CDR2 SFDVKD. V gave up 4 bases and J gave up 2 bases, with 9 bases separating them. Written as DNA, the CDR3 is TGTGCCACCAGTGAAGGTGAATTCACAGATACGCAGTATTTT. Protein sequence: CATSEGEFTDTQYF.

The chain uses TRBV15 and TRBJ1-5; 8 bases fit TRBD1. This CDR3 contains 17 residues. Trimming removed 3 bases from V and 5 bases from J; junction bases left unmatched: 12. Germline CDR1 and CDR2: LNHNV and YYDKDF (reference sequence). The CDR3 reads CATSSHPQGTGDQPQHF. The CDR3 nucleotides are TGTGCCACCAGCAGTCATCCGCAGGGGACAGGAGATCAGCCCCAGCATTTT.